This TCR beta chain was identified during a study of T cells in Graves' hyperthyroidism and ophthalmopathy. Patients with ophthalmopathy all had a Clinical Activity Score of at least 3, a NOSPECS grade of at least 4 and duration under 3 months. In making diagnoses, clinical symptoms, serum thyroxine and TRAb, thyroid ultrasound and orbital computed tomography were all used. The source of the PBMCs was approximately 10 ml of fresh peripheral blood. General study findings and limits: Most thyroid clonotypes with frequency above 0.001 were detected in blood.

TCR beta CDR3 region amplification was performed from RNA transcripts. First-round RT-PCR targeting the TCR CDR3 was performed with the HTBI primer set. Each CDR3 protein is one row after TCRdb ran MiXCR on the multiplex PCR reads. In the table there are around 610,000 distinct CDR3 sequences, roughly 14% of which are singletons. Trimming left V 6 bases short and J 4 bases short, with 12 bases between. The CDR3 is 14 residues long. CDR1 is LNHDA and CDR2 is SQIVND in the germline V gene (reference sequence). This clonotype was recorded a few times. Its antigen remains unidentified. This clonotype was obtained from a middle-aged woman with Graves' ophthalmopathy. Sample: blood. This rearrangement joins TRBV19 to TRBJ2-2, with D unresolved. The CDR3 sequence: CASSPPLGTGELFF. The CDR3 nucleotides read TGTGCCAGTAGCCCACCCCTAGGCACCGGGGAGCTGTTTTTT.